These 19 T cell receptor beta chains came from one sample sequenced in a study of OX40 agonist ivuxolimab in advanced cancers. Profiling relied on immunoSEQ multiplex PCR, and the TCRdb table lists in-frame clones only, not all of them. The sample holds 35,000 to 40,000 clones, about 80% seen once. Sequenced here: CD4+ or CD8+ T cells sorted from blood, sampled in a trial of the OX40 agonist ivuxolimab. These receptor sequences come from an adult with an advanced solid tumor such as melanoma, head and neck, liver or kidney cancer.

V and J are TRBV5-8 and TRBJ1-2, with unresolved D. V gave up 6 bases and J gave up 4 bases, with 19 bases separating them. Germline V gene sequence: CDR1 SGHTS, CDR2 YDEGEE. This CDR3 has 15 residues. The CDR3 DNA reads as TGTGCCAGCACTAGATATCCACGAAAGACCTATGGCTACACCTTC. Its protein is CASTRYPRKTYGYTF.

The chain is built from TRBV7-2 and TRBJ2-5; TRBD2 aligns across 10 bases. Trimming cost V 4 bases and J 5 bases; bases outside gene matches: 10. The CDR3 sequence is 16 residues long. The germline CDR1 and CDR2 sequences are SGHTA and FQGNSA. For the CDR3, the DNA is TGTGCCAGCAGCTACCCAGCGGGAGGGAGCAGGGAGACCCAGTACTTC. Encoded protein: CASSYPAGGSRETQYF.

This chain connects TRBV28 to TRBJ2-5; D perhaps matches TRBD2 (5 bases). Trimming left V 6 bases short and J 4 bases short, with 9 bases between. The length of the CDR3 is 12 residues. CDR1 is MDHEN and CDR2 is SYDVKM in the germline V gene. CDR3 in amino acids: CASRVGIETQYF. As DNA, the CDR3 is TGTGCCAGCAGGGTCGGGATAGAGACCCAGTACTTC. Full variable domain (remainder filled in from reference TRBV28 and TRBJ2-5): DVKVTQSSRYLVKRTGEKVFLECVQDMDHENMFWYRQDPGLGLRLIYFSYDVKMKEKGDIPEGYSVSREKKERFSLILESASTNQTSMYLCASRVGIETQYFGPGTRLLVL.

CDR3 in amino acids: CASQPGGLGDTQYF. The CDR3 DNA follows: TGTGCCAGCCAACCGGGAGGGCTAGGAGATACGCAGTATTTT. The chain has TRBV5-4 and TRBJ2-3, with TRBD2 matching 8 bases. V was clipped by 7 bases and J by 5 bases; unmatched bases: 9. Per germline, CDR1 SGHNT and CDR2 YYREEE (reference sequence). The CDR3 consists of 14 residues.

The chain links TRBV27 to TRBJ1-5, with D maybe TRBD1 (5 bases). The CDR3 totals 15 residues. Germline V gene lookup returns CDR1 MNHEY and CDR2 SMNVEV (reference sequence). The ends were cut back, 4 bases at V and 4 bases at J, with 14 bases in the middle. CDR3 residues: CASSSRPGPNQPQHF. DNA for the CDR3: TGTGCCAGCAGTTCCCGTCCGGGACCAAATCAGCCCCAGCATTTT.

In DNA, the CDR3 is TGTGCCAGCAGCTACCGCGGCAGCCCCTACGAGCAGTACTTC. Amino acid sequence: CASSYRGSPYEQYF. V gene TRBV7-2 combines with J gene TRBJ2-7; D remains ambiguous. The V end lost 4 bases, the J end lost 2 bases, and 12 bases lay between the germline ends. The CDR3 runs to 14 residues. Germline CDR1 SGHTA, CDR2 FQGNSA.

The chain combines TRBV5-4 with TRBJ2-5; 11 positions agree with TRBD1. The ends lost 0 bases at V and 1 base at J; junction bases unmatched: 2. Germline loops: CDR1 SGHNT, CDR2 YYREEE (reference sequence). This CDR3 has 16 amino acids. In DNA form, the CDR3 reads TGTGCCAGCAGCTTGGGGACAGGGGGCGTCCAAGAGACCCAGTACTTC. Translated: CASSLGTGGVQETQYF.

The rearrangement joins TRBV15 to TRBJ2-5; no reliable D call. The germline V gene encodes CDR1 LNHNV and CDR2 YYDKDF (reference sequence). The V and J ends lost 1 base and 5 bases respectively, with 11 bases between them. This CDR3 comprises 14 residues. CDR3 protein: CATSRGFVRETQYF. The CDR3 DNA sequence: TGTGCCACCAGCAGAGGGTTCGTTCGGGAGACCCAGTACTTC.

V gene TRBV7-8 combines with J gene TRBJ2-3, with D tentatively TRBD1 (5 bases). Germline assignment: CDR1 SGHVS and CDR2 FQNEAQ. There are 12 residues in the CDR3. The V end was cut by 3 bases, the J end by 7 bases, with 8 bases between. The chain's CDR3 is CASSFQGNTQYF. In nucleotides, the CDR3 is TGTGCCAGCAGCTTCCAGGGAAATACGCAGTATTTT.

This chain uses TRBV7-9 with TRBJ2-4; D remains ambiguous. The germline V gene has CDR1 SEHNR and CDR2 FQNEAQ (reference sequence). Trimming left V 3 bases short and J 3 bases short, with 3 bases between. This CDR3 has 12 residues. The CDR3 DNA is TGTGCCAGCAGCTTGGTCAAAAACATTCAGTACTTC. It yields the protein CASSLVKNIQYF.

This sequence joins TRBV14 and TRBJ2-1, with 11 bases identical to TRBD2. The CDR3 covers 24 residues. V was pared by 0 bases and J by 0 bases, with 22 bases of the junction left unmatched. Germline CDR1 SGHDN, CDR2 FVKESK. The CDR3 region has the DNA TGTGCCAGCAGCCAAGAACACGGGACAGGGTTGGGACTAGCGGACCGACACTCCTACAATGAGCAGTTCTTC. Protein: CASSQEHGTGLGLADRHSYNEQFF.

The gene calls are TRBV5-1 and TRBJ1-1; 11 bases line up with TRBD1. CDR1 is SGHRS, CDR2 YFSETQ, per germline. The length of the CDR3 is 16 residues. V trimming: 4 bases; J trimming: 1 base; junction bases outside the gene matches: 6. CDR3: CASSPGQGAQNTEAFF. For the CDR3, the DNA is TGCGCCAGCAGCCCCGGACAGGGGGCGCAGAACACTGAAGCTTTCTTT. Combining the CDR3 with reference TRBV5-1 and TRBJ1-1 gives the whole variable domain KAGVTQTPRYLIKTRGQQVTLSCSPISGHRSVSWYQQTPGQGLQFLFEYFSETQRNKGNFPGRFSGRQFSNSRSEMNVSTLELGDSALYLCASSPGQGAQNTEAFFGQGTRLTVV.

V usage is TRBV5-5 and J usage is TRBJ2-2, with TRBD2 matching 13 bases. The CDR3 loop spans 18 amino acids. Germline CDR1 SGHKS, CDR2 YYEKEE (reference sequence). V lost 3 bases to trimming and J lost 6 bases; unmatched junction nucleotides: 11. In DNA form, the CDR3 reads TGTGCCAGCAGCTCCACGTCTGGACTAGCGGGAGCGTCCGGGGAGCTGTTTTTT. It specifies CASSSTSGLAGASGELFF.

The chain uses TRBV10-1 and TRBJ1-1, with no clear D. The CDR3 sequence is 13 residues long. From germline, CDR1 is WNHNN and CDR2 SYGVQD (reference sequence). The V end was cut by 0 bases, the J end by 5 bases, with 7 bases between. The CDR3 region is CASSESTLTEAFF. DNA of the CDR3: TGCGCCAGCAGTGAGTCGACATTAACTGAAGCTTTCTTT.

This clone was observed a few times. This rearrangement joins TRBV5-1 to TRBJ2-7; D is unresolved. Germline V lookup: CDR1 SGHRS, CDR2 YFSETQ. Deletions cut 0 bases from V and 0 bases from J, with 7 bases between. The CDR3 runs 14 residues. The CDR3 nucleotides read TGCGCCAGCAGCTTGGGGAGAGACTCCTACGAGCAGTACTTC. It codes for CASSLGRDSYEQYF.

This chain joins TRBV10-1 and TRBJ1-4; a weak D match, TRBD1 (6 bases). V was shortened by 6 bases and J by 7 bases, with 18 bases between the two germline ends. CDR3 length: 15 residues. In germline, CDR1 is WNHNN, CDR2 SYGVQD (reference sequence). The CDR3 reads CASRGYGGRVEKLFF. The CDR3 region has the DNA TGCGCCAGCAGGGGCTACGGGGGCAGGGTTGAAAAACTGTTTTTT.

The chain joins TRBV9 to TRBJ2-4; perhaps TRBD2 as D (7 bases). The germline V gene has CDR1 SGDLS and CDR2 YYNGEE. This CDR3 is 14 amino acids long. The V end lost 6 bases, the J end lost 9 bases, and 19 bases lay between the germline ends. The CDR3 coding sequence is TGTGCCAGCAAGGGGGGGACCGGGGCCCCCATTCAGTACTTC. Its protein is CASKGGTGAPIQYF.

V usage is TRBV25-1 and J usage is TRBJ2-1; 10 bases fit TRBD2. V shed 2 bases, J shed 8 bases, and the junction held 3 bases outside the gene matches. The CDR3 has 14 residues. Germline assignment: CDR1 MGHDK and CDR2 SYGVNS. CDR3 coding DNA: TGTGCCAGCAGTGAACCTAGCGGGAGCTATGAGCAGTTCTTC. Its protein is CASSEPSGSYEQFF.

This chain uses TRBV7-3 with TRBJ1-1; 10 bases are shared with TRBD1. The germline CDR1 and CDR2 sequences are SGHTA and FQGTGA. The CDR3 extends over 14 amino acids. The V gene end was trimmed by 5 bases and the J gene end by 4 bases; junction bases not matched to a gene: 4. CDR3 DNA sequence: TGTGCCAGCAGCGCGGGGGACAGGGGCACTGAAGCTTTCTTT. Translation gives CASSAGDRGTEAFF.